Listed here is a single T cell receptor beta chain. Its antigen is unknown. Per-nucleotide qualities are absent, and no much larger clonotype sits a single base away. Explained via the paper, the time point label denotes: baseline before first vaccination. Vaccinee samples came from UK trials COV001 and COV002, including a single-blind randomized controlled phase 2/3 trial of AZD1222 (ChAdOx1 nCoV-19) in healthy adults. For TCRbeta chain sequencing, PBMC samples from trial participants were taken at day 0 and at day 28 after the second dose. The CDR3 regions of human TCRbeta chains were subjected to immunosequencing. The paper's processing steps were these. TCRs in the repertoires were compared against a reference library of SARS-CoV-2-specific TCRs that had been generated with the MIRA antigen-specificity platform. Breadth was defined as the fraction of unique TCRs that were SARS-CoV-2-associated. Depth was defined as the fraction of total T cells that were SARS-CoV-2-associated. Using the MIRA data, every spike-specific TCR was mapped to the spike region that the TCR reacted to and assigned to either a CD4 or a CD8 class. Log10-transformed breadth and depth values were compared by one-way ANOVA with Sidak's multiple comparisons tests. The table was pulled from immuneACCESS by TCRdb, which kept in-frame rearrangements only. Such tables lose some clones; where checked, under half of the loss comes from unresolved V genes, and the rest has no known cause. V and J calls plus clone size are reproduced from that table; the DNA served to infer D and trimming. In all, the sample holds around 150,000 clones, and 80% to 95% of those were seen once. The ten largest make up around 2.5% of the sample.

The data stem from a study of T cell responses to AZD1222 COVID-19 vaccine listed by TCRdb under 2021. Broadly, across the study: Because spike-specific TCR depth and breadth did not differ between the two schedules, AZD1222 recipients who got a second dose at roughly 4 weeks were pooled with those who got a second dose at roughly 12 weeks. Enrollment into the trials was organized by age into subgroups of 18-55, 56-69 and 70-plus years, and those subgroups contained 148, 28 and 57 TCR-sequenced participants, respectively. TCR sequencing was performed for roughly 250 trial participants, of whom 200 to 210 were given two doses of AZD1222 and 26 were given two doses of MenACWY control vaccine.

Overall study results and their limits: Reportedly, almost half of the unique spike-specific TCRs recognized epitopes lying outside the regions that are mutated in the B.1.351 and B.1.1.7 variants. Only six AZD1222 recipients were SARS-CoV-2 seropositive at baseline, limiting conclusions about previously exposed vaccinees. Participants were mostly white British, with more females than males. The authors suggested clonal diversity may have been underestimated. After two AZD1222 doses, spike-specific TCR breadth and depth were significantly higher than at day 0 and than in MenACWY recipients. No day 14 peak-response samples were available, so repertoires were characterized only after the peak T cell response. The 56-69-year group was small, and its depth increase did not reach significance, likely because of low power. CD4 TCRs associated with the vaccine covered the entire spike protein, and the dominant responses were in regions 160-218 and 743-854.

V lost 0 bases and J lost 7 bases; the stretch between them is 15 bases long. Taken from the germline V gene, the CDR1 and CDR2 loops are MGHRA and YSYEKL. The CDR3 runs 15 residues from the cysteine to the phenylalanine. Just CDR3 DNA is preserved here, 45 bases in frame from base 1. The specimen was peripheral blood, collected on day 0 of AZD1222 vaccination. This TCR derives from an adult in good health. The chain is assembled from TRBV4-1 and TRBJ2-5, with the D gene too uncertain to name. The sequenced DNA is TGCGCCAGCAGCCAAGATGAAACAAATAAGCGGACCCAGTACTTC. Its coded protein is CASSQDETNKRTQYF.